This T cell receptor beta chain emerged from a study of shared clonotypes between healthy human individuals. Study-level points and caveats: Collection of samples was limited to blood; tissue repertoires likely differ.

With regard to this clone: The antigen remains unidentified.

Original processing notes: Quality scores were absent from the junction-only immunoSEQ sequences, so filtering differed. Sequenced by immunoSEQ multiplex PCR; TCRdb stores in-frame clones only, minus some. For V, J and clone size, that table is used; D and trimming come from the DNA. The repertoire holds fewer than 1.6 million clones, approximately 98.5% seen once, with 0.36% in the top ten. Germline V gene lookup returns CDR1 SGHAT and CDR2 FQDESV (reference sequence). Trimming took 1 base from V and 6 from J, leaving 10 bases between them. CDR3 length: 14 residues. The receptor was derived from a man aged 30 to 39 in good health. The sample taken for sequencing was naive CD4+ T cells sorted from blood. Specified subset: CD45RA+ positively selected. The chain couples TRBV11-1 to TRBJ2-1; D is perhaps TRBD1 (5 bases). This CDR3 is CASSLGGSFNEQFF. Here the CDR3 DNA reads TGTGCCAGCAGCTTAGGGGGCAGTTTCAATGAGCAGTTCTTC. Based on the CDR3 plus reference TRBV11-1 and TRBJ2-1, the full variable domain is EAEVAQSPRYKITEKSQAVAFWCDPISGHATLYWYRQILGQGPELLVQFQDESVVDDSQLPKDRFSAERLKGVDSTLKIQPAELGDSAMYLCASSLGGSFNEQFFGPGTRLTVL.